The entry below gives a single TCR beta chain sequence along with its context. This CDR3 region has 12 residues. The V gene's germline CDR1 is MGHDK and CDR2 SYGVNS. The ends were cut back, 8 bases at V and 0 bases at J, with 2 bases in the middle. Authors' processing steps: Reference gene primers were amplified, and this amplification served to estimate nucleated cell counts. TCRdb keeps only in-frame clones here, not all; method: immunoSEQ multiplex PCR. V and J calls and clone size are copied from that table; D and trimming were computed from the DNA. The table includes about 200,000 clones, 80% to 90% detected once. The sample comes from a study of blood T cell repertoires in COVID-19. Across the study: Both acute and convalescent COVID-19 samples were obtained from the United States, Italy and Spain.

Participants came from under 30 US areas, aged roughly 18 to 89 years. This TCR was recovered from a woman aged 40-49 years with acute COVID-19. Sequenced sample: PBMCs or T cells enriched from blood (not recorded which). The rearrangement links TRBV25-1 to TRBJ1-6; D is unresolved. The CDR3 region has the DNA TGTGCCAGCCGCTCCTATAATTCACCCCTCCACTTT. Residues: CASRSYNSPLHF.